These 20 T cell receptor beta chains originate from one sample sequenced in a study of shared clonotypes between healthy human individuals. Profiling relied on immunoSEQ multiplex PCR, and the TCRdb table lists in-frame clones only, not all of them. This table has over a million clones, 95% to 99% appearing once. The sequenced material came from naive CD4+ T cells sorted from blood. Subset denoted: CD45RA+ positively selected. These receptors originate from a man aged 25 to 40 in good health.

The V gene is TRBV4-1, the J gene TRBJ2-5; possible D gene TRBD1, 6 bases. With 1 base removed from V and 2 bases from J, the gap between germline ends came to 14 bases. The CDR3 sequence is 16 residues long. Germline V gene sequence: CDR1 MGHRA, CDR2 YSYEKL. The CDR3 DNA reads TGCGCCAGCAGCCAAGGGGGGAACAGGGAGCAAGAGACCCAGTACTTC. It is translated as CASSQGGNREQETQYF.

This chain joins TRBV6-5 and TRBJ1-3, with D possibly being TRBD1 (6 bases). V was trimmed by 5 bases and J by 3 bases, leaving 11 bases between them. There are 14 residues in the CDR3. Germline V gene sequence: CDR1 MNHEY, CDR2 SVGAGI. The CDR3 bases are TGTGCCAGCAGTAAACAGGGTGTTGGAAACACCATATATTTT. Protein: CASSKQGVGNTIYF.

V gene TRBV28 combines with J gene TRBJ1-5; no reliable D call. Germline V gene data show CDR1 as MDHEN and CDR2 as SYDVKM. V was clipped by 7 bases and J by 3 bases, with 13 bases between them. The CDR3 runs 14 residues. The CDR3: CASTSGALNQPQHF. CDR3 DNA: TGTGCCAGCACCTCCGGCGCTCTCAATCAGCCCCAGCATTTT.

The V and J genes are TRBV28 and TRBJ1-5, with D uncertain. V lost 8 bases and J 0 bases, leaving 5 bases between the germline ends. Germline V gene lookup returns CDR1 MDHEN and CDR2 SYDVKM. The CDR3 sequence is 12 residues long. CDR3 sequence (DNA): TGTGCCAGCTATTCTAGCAATCAGCCCCAGCATTTT. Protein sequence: CASYSSNQPQHF. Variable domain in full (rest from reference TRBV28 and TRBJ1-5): DVKVTQSSRYLVKRTGEKVFLECVQDMDHENMFWYRQDPGLGLRLIYFSYDVKMKEKGDIPEGYSVSREKKERFSLILESASTNQTSMYLCASYSSNQPQHFGDGTRLSIL.

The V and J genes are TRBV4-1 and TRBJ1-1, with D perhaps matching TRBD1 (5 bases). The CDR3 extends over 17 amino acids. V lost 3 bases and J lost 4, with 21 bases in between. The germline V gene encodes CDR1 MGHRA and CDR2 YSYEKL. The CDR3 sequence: CASSHPLIREGSTEAFF. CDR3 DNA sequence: TGCGCCAGCAGCCACCCCCTAATTCGTGAGGGGAGCACTGAAGCTTTCTTT.

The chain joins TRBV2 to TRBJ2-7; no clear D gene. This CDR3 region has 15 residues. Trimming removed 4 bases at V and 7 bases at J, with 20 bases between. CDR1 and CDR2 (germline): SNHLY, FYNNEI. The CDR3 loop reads CASSGAGAGSREQYF. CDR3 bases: TGTGCCAGCAGTGGCGCTGGAGCAGGCTCAAGGGAGCAGTACTTC. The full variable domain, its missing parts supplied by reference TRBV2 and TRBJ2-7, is EPEVTQTPSHQVTQMGQEVILRCVPISNHLYFYWYRQILGQKVEFLVSFYNNEISEKSEIFDDQFSVERPDGSNFTLKIRSTKLEDSAMYFCASSGAGAGSREQYFGPGTRLTVT.

CDR3 bases: TGTGCCAGCATTTCTGGGCTGGGACAGGGGGAGCGTAATGAGCAGTTCTTC. It is translated as CASISGLGQGERNEQFF. The chain joins TRBV28 to TRBJ2-1; 11 nucleotides align to TRBD1. The CDR3 is 17 amino acids. V shed 7 bases and J 7 bases; nucleotides not matched to a gene: 15. From germline, CDR1 is MDHEN and CDR2 SYDVKM.

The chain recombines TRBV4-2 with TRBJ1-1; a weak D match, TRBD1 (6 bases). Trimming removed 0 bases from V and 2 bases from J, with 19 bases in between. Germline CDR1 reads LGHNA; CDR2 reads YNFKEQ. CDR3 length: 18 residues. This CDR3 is CASSQDLVASGVNTEAFF. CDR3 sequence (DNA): TGTGCCAGCAGCCAAGATCTTGTAGCCTCAGGGGTTAACACTGAAGCTTTCTTT.

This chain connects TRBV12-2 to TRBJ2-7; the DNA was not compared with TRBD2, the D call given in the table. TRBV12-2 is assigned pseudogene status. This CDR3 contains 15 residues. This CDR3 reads CASRRTGESPYEQYF. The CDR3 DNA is TGTGCAAGTCGCCGTACGGGAGAATCGCCCTACGAGCAGTACTTC.

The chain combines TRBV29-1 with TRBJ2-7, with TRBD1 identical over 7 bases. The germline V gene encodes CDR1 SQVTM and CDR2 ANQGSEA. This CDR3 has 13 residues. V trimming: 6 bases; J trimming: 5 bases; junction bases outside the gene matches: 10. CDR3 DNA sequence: TGCAGCGTAGCGGACAGGTCTCGCCACGAGCAGTACTTC. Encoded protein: CSVADRSRHEQYF.

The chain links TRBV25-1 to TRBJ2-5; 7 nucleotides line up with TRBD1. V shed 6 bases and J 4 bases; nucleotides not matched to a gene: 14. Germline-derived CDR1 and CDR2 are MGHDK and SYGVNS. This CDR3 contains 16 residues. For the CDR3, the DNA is TGTGCCAGCAGCCCCCTCCCGGGGACAGCCGGAGAGACCCAGTACTTC. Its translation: CASSPLPGTAGETQYF.

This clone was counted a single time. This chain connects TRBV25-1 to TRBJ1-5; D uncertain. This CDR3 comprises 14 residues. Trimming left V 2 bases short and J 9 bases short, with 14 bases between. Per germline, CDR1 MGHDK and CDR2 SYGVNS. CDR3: CASSEDGFSGPQHF. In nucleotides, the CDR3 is TGTGCCAGCAGTGAAGACGGCTTTTCCGGGCCCCAGCATTTT.

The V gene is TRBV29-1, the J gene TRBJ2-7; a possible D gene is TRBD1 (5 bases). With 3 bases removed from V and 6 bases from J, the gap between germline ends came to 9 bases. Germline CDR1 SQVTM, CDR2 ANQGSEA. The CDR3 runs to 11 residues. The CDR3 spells CSVESGFEQYF. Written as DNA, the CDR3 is TGCAGCGTTGAGTCAGGGTTCGAGCAGTACTTC.

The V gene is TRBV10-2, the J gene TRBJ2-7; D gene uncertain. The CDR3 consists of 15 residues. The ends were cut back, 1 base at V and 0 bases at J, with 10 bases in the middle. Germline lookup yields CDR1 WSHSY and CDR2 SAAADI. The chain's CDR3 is CASSEYGEISYEQYF. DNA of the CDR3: TGCGCCAGCAGTGAGTATGGTGAGATCTCCTACGAGCAGTACTTC.

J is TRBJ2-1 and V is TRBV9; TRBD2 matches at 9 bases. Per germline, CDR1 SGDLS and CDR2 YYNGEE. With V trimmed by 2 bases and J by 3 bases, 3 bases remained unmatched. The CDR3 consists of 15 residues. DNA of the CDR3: TGTGCCAGCAGCGTTAGCGGGAGCGGCTACAATGAGCAGTTCTTC. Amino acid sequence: CASSVSGSGYNEQFF.

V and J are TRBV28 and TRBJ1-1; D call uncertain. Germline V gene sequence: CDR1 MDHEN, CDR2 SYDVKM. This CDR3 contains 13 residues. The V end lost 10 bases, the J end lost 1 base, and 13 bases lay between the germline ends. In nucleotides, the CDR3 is TGTGCCACCCACAATTTTGGGAACACTGAAGCTTTCTTT. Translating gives CATHNFGNTEAFF.

This CDR3 is CASSTAVGYEQYF. The CDR3 DNA reads as TGCGCCAGCAGCACAGCCGTGGGTTACGAGCAGTACTTC. V and J are TRBV5-1 and TRBJ2-7; no clear D gene. The germline V gene encodes CDR1 SGHRS and CDR2 YFSETQ. The CDR3 totals 13 residues. Between the trimmed V and J ends, which lost 4 bases and 4 bases, there was a span of 12 bases.

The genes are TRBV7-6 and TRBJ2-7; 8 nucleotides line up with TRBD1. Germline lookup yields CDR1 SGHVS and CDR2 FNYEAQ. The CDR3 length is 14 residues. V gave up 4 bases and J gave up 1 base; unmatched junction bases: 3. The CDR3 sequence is CASSSDRESYEQYF. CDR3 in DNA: TGTGCCAGCAGCTCGGACAGGGAGTCCTACGAGCAGTACTTC. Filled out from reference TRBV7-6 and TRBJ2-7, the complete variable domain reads GAGVSQSPRYKVTKRGQDVALRCDPISGHVSLYWYRQALGQGPEFLTYFNYEAQQDKSGLPNDRFSAERPEGSISTLTIQRTEQRDSAMYRCASSSDRESYEQYFGPGTRLTVT.

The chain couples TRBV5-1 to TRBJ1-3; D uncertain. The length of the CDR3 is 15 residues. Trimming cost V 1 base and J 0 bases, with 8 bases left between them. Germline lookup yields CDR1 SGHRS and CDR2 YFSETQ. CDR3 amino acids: CASSLYSPSGNTIYF. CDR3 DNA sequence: TGCGCCAGCAGCTTGTATAGCCCCTCTGGAAACACCATATATTTT.

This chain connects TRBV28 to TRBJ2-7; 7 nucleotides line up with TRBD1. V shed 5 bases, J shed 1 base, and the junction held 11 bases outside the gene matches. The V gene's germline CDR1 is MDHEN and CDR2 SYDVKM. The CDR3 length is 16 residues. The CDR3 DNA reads TGTGCCAGCAGTAGCAGACAGGGTCTCGGTTCCTACGAGCAGTACTTC. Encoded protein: CASSSRQGLGSYEQYF.